The present TCR beta chain was sequenced within a study of Graves' ophthalmopathy and Graves' hyperthyroidism. Whole-study context: There was a collection of peripheral blood at initial diagnosis, before any treatment.

The diagnosis was founded upon clinical symptoms, serum thyroxine, TRAb, thyroid ultrasound and orbital computed tomography. The CDR3 covers 15 residues. V lost 6 bases and J 2 bases, leaving 13 bases between the germline ends. Germline assignment: CDR1 MDHEN and CDR2 SYDVKM. TCR beta CDR3 regions were amplified from RNA transcripts. In the first round, RT-PCR was carried out with HTBI primers, and a multiplex PCR formed the second round. TCRdb used MiXCR to reprocess the multiplex PCR reads, holding one entry per CDR3 protein. The repertoire holds about 220,000 distinct CDR3 sequences, roughly 21% seen once, with under 55% in the top ten.

This chain uses TRBV28 with TRBJ2-2; D may correspond to TRBD1 or TRBD2 (7 bases each). The clonotype was recovered from a woman aged 45 to 65 with Graves' ophthalmopathy. Sequencing input: peripheral blood. The CDR3 loop is CASRGGDRNTGELFF. CDR3 nucleotide sequence: TGTGCCAGCAGGGGGGGGGACAGAAACACCGGGGAGCTGTTTTTT.